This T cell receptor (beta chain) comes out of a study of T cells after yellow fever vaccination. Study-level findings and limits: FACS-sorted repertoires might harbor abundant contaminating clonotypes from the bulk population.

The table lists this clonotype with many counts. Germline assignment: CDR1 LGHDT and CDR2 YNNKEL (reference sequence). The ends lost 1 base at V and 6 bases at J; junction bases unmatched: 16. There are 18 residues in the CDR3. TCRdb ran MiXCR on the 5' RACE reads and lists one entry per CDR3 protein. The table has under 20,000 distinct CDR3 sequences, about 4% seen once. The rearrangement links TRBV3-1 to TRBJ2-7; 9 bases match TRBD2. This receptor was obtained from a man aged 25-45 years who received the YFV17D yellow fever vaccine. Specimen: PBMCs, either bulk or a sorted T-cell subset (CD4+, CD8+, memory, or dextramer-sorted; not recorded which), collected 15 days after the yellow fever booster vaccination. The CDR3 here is CASSQGGIAGVSGAEQYF. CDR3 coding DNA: TGTGCCAGCAGCCAAGGCGGGATAGCGGGAGTCTCGGGGGCCGAGCAGTACTTC.